Below are 8 T cell receptor beta chains sequenced from a single sample in a study of beta chain bispecific antibodies for T cell cancers. Overall study results and limits: The leukemia cells, rather than normal T cells, gave most of the targeted TRBV signal.

No antigen has been assigned to these receptors. Either OKT3 anti-CD3 antibody or CD3/CD28 beads expanded T cells from blood mononuclear cells over roughly 3 days. In TCRdb, the 5' RACE reads were re-called with MiXCR into one record per CDR3 protein. The table shows 15,000 to 20,000 distinct CDR3 sequences, with over 2% occurring only once. The sequenced sample consisted of healthy donor T cells cultured with leukemia cells. These receptors all come from a human donor in good health. Some clones in this sample may be carry-over from other donors' samples.

At least ten counts were recorded for this clonotype. For the CDR3, the DNA is TGCGCCAGCAGCCACGGGACAGCGAACACTGAAGCTTTCTTT. Protein product: CASSHGTANTEAFF. The V and J genes are TRBV5-1 and TRBJ1-1; 7 bases match TRBD1. This CDR3 contains 14 residues. V was pared by 4 bases and J by 1 base, with 4 bases of the junction left unmatched. Germline lookup yields CDR1 SGHRS and CDR2 YFSETQ. Full variable domain (remainder filled in from reference TRBV5-1 and TRBJ1-1): KAGVTQTPRYLIKTRGQQVTLSCSPISGHRSVSWYQQTPGQGLQFLFEYFSETQRNKGNFPGRFSGRQFSNSRSEMNVSTLELGDSALYLCASSHGTANTEAFFGQGTRLTVV.

This clonotype was seen ten or more times. The junction differs from germline at one of its ends, possibly a read error. The J gene is TRBJ2-2, the V gene TRBV7-7, with 7 nucleotides matching TRBD2. The CDR3 loop spans 15 amino acids. The germline CDR1 and CDR2 sequences are SSHAT and FNYEAQ (reference sequence). CDR3 coding DNA: TGTGCTAGCAGCTCGACTAGCCCTGACGCCGGGGAGCTGTTTTTT. Amino acid sequence: CASSSTSPDAGELFF. Full variable domain (outside the CDR3, taken from reference TRBV7-7 and TRBJ2-2): GAGVSQSPRYKVTKRGQDVTLRCDPISSHATLYWYQQALGQGPEFLTYFNYEAQPDKSGLPSDRFSAERPEGSISTLTIQRTEQRDSAMYRCASSSTSPDAGELFFGEGSRLTVL.

The table lists this clonotype with many counts. The chain employs TRBV6-2 or TRBV6-3 and TRBJ1-3; D gene unclear. The CDR3 totals 16 residues. Germline values: CDR1 MNHEY, CDR2 SVGEGT. Trimming stripped 4 bases from V and 1 base from J, with 14 bases between. CDR3 sequence (DNA): TGTGCCAGCAGTTCTGATGCCAGGACGTCTGGAAACACCATATATTTT. Protein sequence: CASSSDARTSGNTIYF.

This clonotype was picked up many times. V usage is TRBV7-6 and J usage is TRBJ2-7; TRBD1 is a possible D gene (6 bases). The CDR3 length is 16 residues. The V gene lost 2 bases and the J gene lost 2 bases, with 16 bases spanning the gap. The germline V gene encodes CDR1 SGHVS and CDR2 FNYEAQ. CDR3 nucleotides: TGTGCCAGCAGCTTAACGGAGTGGACAGATCCCTACGAGCAGTACTTC. It translates to CASSLTEWTDPYEQYF.

This clonotype was found many times. The V gene is TRBV5-8, the J gene TRBJ1-2; TRBD1 might be the D (5 bases). Trimming removed 1 base at V and 5 bases at J, with 9 bases between. This CDR3 comprises 13 residues. Germline values: CDR1 SGHTS, CDR2 YDEGEE. The CDR3 DNA is TGTGCCAGCAGCTTGCAGGGTTGGTATGGCTACACCTTC. It yields the protein CASSLQGWYGYTF.

This clonotype was observed at least ten times. CDR3: CASSFDGGLTGELFF. The CDR3 region has the DNA TGTGCCAGCTCATTCGACGGTGGGTTGACCGGGGAGCTGTTTTTT. The chain combines TRBV18 with TRBJ2-2; unclear D gene. The CDR3 runs 15 residues. Germline CDR1 is KGHSH and CDR2 is LQKENI. V was shortened by 5 bases and J by 5 bases, with 15 bases between the two germline ends.

By sample fraction, this clonotype is medium-sized (0.01 to 0.1%). The CDR3 nucleotides are TGTGCCAGCAGTTCCTCTCGGAACACTGAAGCTTTCTTT. Its translation: CASSSSRNTEAFF. This chain uses TRBV6-6 with TRBJ1-1; no firm D call. The CDR3 runs to 13 residues. V was trimmed by 4 bases and J by 1 base, leaving 7 bases between them. The germline CDR1 and CDR2 sequences are MNHNY and SVGAGI (reference sequence).

This clonotype has only a few counts. V gene TRBV14 combines with J gene TRBJ2-1; the D is unclear. Germline CDR1 is SGHDN and CDR2 is FVKESK. Trimming left V 0 bases short and J 2 bases short, with 11 bases between. CDR3 length: 16 residues. CDR3 protein: CASSQESSETYNEQFF. DNA of the CDR3: TGTGCCAGCAGCCAAGAAAGTTCAGAAACCTACAATGAGCAGTTCTTC.